This T cell receptor (beta chain) is drawn from a study of T cells expressing NK-cell markers. Study at large: Sorted T-cell subsets CD3+CD56+NKG2C+, CD3+CD56+NKG2C- and CD3+CD56-NKG2C+ were TCR beta-sequenced. Among eight sequenced donors, seven carried HCMV seropositivity while one was seronegative.

Details on this clonotype: Its target is not known.

The germline V gene has CDR1 SEHNR and CDR2 FQNEAQ (reference sequence). The CDR3 is 14 residues long. TCRdb reanalyzed the 5' RACE reads and collapses them to one entry per CDR3 protein, without DNA. The sample spans roughly 420,000 distinct CDR3 sequences; the ten largest clones claim approximately 7%. Study-level findings and limits: Dominant NKG2C+ clonotype frequencies of roughly 1.0-7.5% of CD8+ T cells were measured in roughly 6 donors. The HCMV specificity of the expanded NKG2C+ T cell clones stayed unresolved.

The TCR comes from a woman between 18 and 75 years old in good health. V is TRBV7-9 and J is TRBJ2-4. Source material: blood T cells: a sorted CD56 or NKG2C T cell subset, CD4+ or CD8+ T cells, or bulk PBMC T cells (not recorded which). CDR3 sequence: CASSLEPNGNIQYF.